The clone carrying this TCR beta chain was counted a few times. This sample was taken from a study of blood T cell repertoires in COVID-19. Sequencing was performed with immunoSEQ multiplex PCR; in TCRdb, only in-frame clones are kept and a portion is missing. The sample has hundreds of thousands of clones, about 80% seen once. Germline loops: CDR1 LNHDA, CDR2 SQIVND (reference sequence). The CDR3 is made up of 13 amino acids. The germline V and J ends were trimmed by 5 bases and 10 bases, with 18 bases remaining between them. The sequenced sample was peripheral blood. The J gene is TRBJ2-7, the V gene TRBV19; D possibly corresponds to TRBD1 (6 bases). The clonotype originates from a woman aged 45 to 65 with acute or convalescent COVID-19. DNA of the CDR3: TGTGCCAGTAGTCCACGACAGGAGTCGGTTCAGTACTTC. Protein product: CASSPRQESVQYF.